These T cell receptor beta chains were read from a single sample in a study of blood T cells in healthy people across ages. One entry per CDR3 protein, called by TCRdb with MiXCR from the 5' RACE reads. The table includes some 940,000 distinct CDR3 sequences, just under 30% detected once. The same specimen was also included in a second study, on T cells of mothers and their children.

The sequenced sample consisted of blood. These receptors all stem from a middle-aged woman in good health. The CDR3 runs from the conserved cysteine through the conserved F or W. A D gene is named only where the DNA matches it firmly. The size entry is marked missing in some rows and otherwise reads once, few, many or a size class.

D gene: -
V gene: TRBV7-9
J gene: TRBJ1-5
clone size: -
CDR3 DNA: TGTGCCAGCAGCTTCCCCGGGGAGATTCAGCCCCAGCATTTT
CDR3 protein: CASSFPGEIQPQHF

D gene: -
V gene: TRBV29-1
J gene: TRBJ1-3
clone size: few
CDR3 DNA: TGCAGCGTATTTTCTGGAAACACCATATATTTT
CDR3 protein: CSVFSGNTIYF

D gene: -
V gene: TRBV4-1
J gene: TRBJ1-5
clone size: -
CDR3 DNA: TGCGCCAGCAGCCACGGTAATGCAGGGCGGTTTAGCGATCGCAATCAGCCCCAGCATTTT
CDR3 protein: CASSHGNAGRFSDRNQPQHF

D gene: -
V gene: TRBV12-3/TRBV12-4
J gene: TRBJ1-5
clone size: few
CDR3 DNA: TGTGCCAGCACCTTCAACTCTAACAATCAGCCCCAGCATTTT
CDR3 protein: CASTFNSNNQPQHF

D gene: TRBD1
V gene: TRBV30
J gene: TRBJ2-1
clone size: once
CDR3 DNA: TGTGCCCGGCGACAGGGGTCCTACAATGAGCAGTTCTTC
CDR3 protein: CARRQGSYNEQFF

D gene: -
V gene: TRBV7-6
J gene: TRBJ1-1
clone size: many
CDR3 DNA: TGTGCCAGCAGCCAACAGAGCTACACTGAAGCTTTCTTT
CDR3 protein: CASSQQSYTEAFF

D gene: TRBD2
V gene: TRBV5-1
J gene: TRBJ2-7
clone size: -
CDR3 DNA: TGCGCCAGCAGCTTTGGGACTAGCTACAATGAGCAGTACTTC
CDR3 protein: CASSFGTSYNEQYF

D gene: -
V gene: TRBV9
J gene: TRBJ1-2
clone size: many
CDR3 DNA: TGTGCCAGCAGCGCCGGGTCGACAGACTGGATAAACTATGGCTACACCTTC
CDR3 protein: CASSAGSTDWINYGYTF

D gene: TRBD1
V gene: TRBV5-6
J gene: TRBJ1-4
clone size: -
CDR3 DNA: TGTGCCAGCAGCCTTTGGGACAGGGTCCTCTCTAATGAAAAACTGTTTTTT
CDR3 protein: CASSLWDRVLSNEKLFF

D gene: TRBD2
V gene: TRBV5-4
J gene: TRBJ2-1
clone size: -
CDR3 DNA: TGTGCCAGCAGCACCGGGACTAGCGGGGGGGTCAATGAGCAGTTCTTC
CDR3 protein: CASSTGTSGGVNEQFF